This T cell receptor beta chain came from a study of Ad26.COV2.S vaccination and SARS-CoV-2 variants. General study points: TCR breadth and depth estimates may have understated total T cell responses.

On this clone: Its antigen remains unknown.

The J segment lost 5 bases and the V segment lost 4 bases, leaving 7 bases of the junction unmatched. The germline CDR1 and CDR2 sequences are GTSNPN and SVGIG (reference sequence). The CDR3 contains 13 residues. The table came from immunoSEQ multiplex PCR; TCRdb's copy has only in-frame clones and leaves some out. The sample holds around 420,000 clones, 85% to 90% seen once. Treatment in this sample: roughly 19 received Ad26.COV2.S at low or high dose, single or two shots; 5 received placebo; per-sample allocation not given. It was on day 63 after the first vaccine or placebo injection that samples were taken. Its platform was an Ad26 vector, and its expressed antigen was Wuhan-strain SARS-CoV-2 spike.

The receptor was derived from a person aged 18-60 years who received the Ad26.COV2.S COVID-19 vaccine or a placebo. This rearrangement joins TRBV30 to TRBJ1-2; 7 bases fit TRBD1. Sequencing used peripheral blood, obtained in a trial of Ad26.COV2.S vaccine versus placebo. The CDR3 here is CAWTSARGYGYTF. CDR3 nucleotides: TGTGCCTGGACTTCTGCCAGGGGGTATGGCTACACCTTC.